Below are 25 T cell receptor beta chains sequenced from a single sample in a study of T cell responses to AZD1222 COVID-19 vaccine. Clones were read by immunoSEQ multiplex PCR, and TCRdb kept only the in-frame ones, dropping some. The profile shows roughly 150,000 clones, 94% of them singletons. This specimen was peripheral blood, taken 28 days after the second AZD1222 dose. The receptors stem from an adult who received the AZD1222 COVID-19 vaccine.

The V gene is TRBV27, the J gene TRBJ2-7; 11 bases line up with TRBD1. V was pared by 5 bases and J by 5 bases, with 5 bases of the junction left unmatched. The CDR3 is made up of 14 amino acids. Germline V CDR1 and CDR2: MNHEY, SMNVEV (reference sequence). CDR3 DNA: TGTGCCAGCAGTCACCGGACAGGGGGCGACGAGCAGTACTTC. It encodes CASSHRTGGDEQYF.

This chain links TRBV2 with TRBJ2-7; 9 bases match TRBD2. V lost 5 bases and J lost 4; bases outside the gene matches: 9. Germline values: CDR1 SNHLY, CDR2 FYNNEI. The CDR3 loop spans 15 amino acids. DNA of the CDR3: TGTGCCAGCAGTTACTTAGCGGGAGAGAGTTACGAGCAGTACTTC. This gives the protein CASSYLAGESYEQYF.

The rearrangement links TRBV29-1 to TRBJ2-7; D might be TRBD2 (5 bases). The CDR3 covers 15 residues. Germline V lookup: CDR1 SQVTM, CDR2 ANQGSEA. V was shortened by 1 base and J by 0 bases, with 13 bases between the two germline ends. The CDR3: CSVEGRGLSSYEQYF. As DNA, the CDR3 is TGCAGCGTTGAAGGTCGGGGTCTCAGCTCCTACGAGCAGTACTTC.

The rearrangement links TRBV7-9 to TRBJ2-1; D possibly corresponds to TRBD2 (5 bases). In germline, CDR1 is SEHNR, CDR2 FQNEAQ (reference sequence). The CDR3 consists of 11 residues. Trimming removed 3 bases at V and 13 bases at J, with 10 bases between. The CDR3 spells CASSLELVQFF. The CDR3 nucleotides are TGTGCCAGCAGCTTGGAACTAGTTCAGTTCTTC.

V is TRBV27 and J is TRBJ2-3, with 11 bases that match TRBD2. CDR1 is MNHEY, CDR2 SMNVEV, per germline (reference sequence). The CDR3 is made up of 16 amino acids. Germline trimming cut 5 bases from V and 3 bases from J; bases unmatched to any gene: 7. This CDR3 is CASSPRLAGLTDTQYF. The CDR3 DNA is TGTGCCAGCAGTCCGCGACTAGCGGGGTTGACAGATACGCAGTATTTT.

The V and J genes are TRBV11-1 and TRBJ2-2, with D tentatively TRBD1 (6 bases). The V end was cut by 2 bases, the J end by 6 bases, with 7 bases between. Germline V gene data show CDR1 as SGHAT and CDR2 as FQDESV (reference sequence). This CDR3 has 13 amino acids. The chain's CDR3 is CASSLNRAGELFF. In DNA form, the CDR3 reads TGTGCCAGCAGCTTAAACAGGGCCGGGGAGCTGTTTTTT. The whole variable domain, remainder taken from reference TRBV11-1 and TRBJ2-2, is EAEVAQSPRYKITEKSQAVAFWCDPISGHATLYWYRQILGQGPELLVQFQDESVVDDSQLPKDRFSAERLKGVDSTLKIQPAELGDSAMYLCASSLNRAGELFFGEGSRLTVL.

The V gene is TRBV9, the J gene TRBJ1-3; no reliable D call. Germline CDR1 reads SGDLS; CDR2 reads YYNGEE. V dropped 5 bases and J dropped 0 bases, with 9 bases sitting between them. The CDR3 length is 14 residues. The CDR3 bases are TGTGCCAGCAGTTACTGGGGCTCTGGAAACACCATATATTTT. Translated: CASSYWGSGNTIYF.

This clone was counted only a few times. The CDR3 coding sequence is TGTGCCTGGAGGGGGACAGGGGGCGTTGAAAAACTGTTTTTT. Encoded protein: CAWRGTGGVEKLFF. The chain employs TRBV30 and TRBJ1-4, with 12 nucleotides matching TRBD1. Trimming removed 3 bases from V and 7 bases from J; junction bases left unmatched: 3. This CDR3 contains 14 residues. Germline-derived CDR1 and CDR2 are GTSNPN and SVGIG (reference sequence).

The chain has TRBV5-1 and TRBJ1-2; TRBD1 is a possible D gene (5 bases). Germline CDR1 SGHRS, CDR2 YFSETQ. This CDR3 comprises 12 residues. V lost 4 bases, J lost 4 bases, and 8 bases lay in between. CDR3 residues: CASSGDVYGYTF. The CDR3 DNA sequence: TGCGCCAGCAGCGGGGACGTCTATGGCTACACCTTC.

CDR3 in amino acids: CAGLTGEAYEQYF. The CDR3 DNA sequence: TGTGCTGGTTTGACAGGGGAGGCCTACGAGCAGTACTTC. V and J are TRBV12-5 and TRBJ2-7; 8 bases are a match to TRBD1. CDR3 length equals 13 residues. V was pared by 11 bases and J by 2 bases, with 8 bases of the junction left unmatched. Germline loops: CDR1 LGHNT, CDR2 FRNRAP.

This chain connects TRBV6-5 to TRBJ1-1; D is perhaps TRBD1 (5 bases). Germline assignment: CDR1 MNHEY and CDR2 SVGAGI. V lost 4 bases, J lost 4 bases, and 13 bases lay in between. The CDR3 is 14 amino acids. CDR3 sequence reads: CASSLTIGGTEAFF. DNA for the CDR3: TGTGCCAGCAGTTTAACAATCGGGGGCACTGAAGCTTTCTTT.

The chain links TRBV21-1 to TRBJ2-5; the table calls TRBD2, which could not be checked here. TRBV21-1 corresponds to a pseudogene. CDR3 size: 18 residues. The CDR3 sequence is CASSKDNLAGAFKETQYF. The CDR3 bases are TGTGCCAGCAGCAAAGACAACCTAGCGGGAGCCTTTAAAGAGACCCAGTACTTC.

The rearrangement joins TRBV4-1 to TRBJ1-3; D uncertain. In germline, CDR1 is MGHRA, CDR2 YSYEKL. Trimming cost V 5 bases and J 0 bases, with 11 bases left between them. This CDR3 is 15 amino acids long. CDR3 coding DNA: TGCGCCAGCAGCATGGGCGGCAACTCTGGAAACACCATATATTTT. Encoded protein: CASSMGGNSGNTIYF.

CDR3: CASSYQGAQGEQYF. The CDR3, as DNA: TGTGCCAGCAGTTACCAAGGGGCGCAGGGCGAGCAGTACTTC. J is TRBJ2-7 and V is TRBV27; D is possibly TRBD1 (5 bases). CDR3 length: 14 residues. The germline gives CDR1 MNHEY, CDR2 SMNVEV (reference sequence). V lost 4 bases to trimming and J lost 6 bases, with 16 bases between them.

This clone was recorded only once. The chain links TRBV6-5 to TRBJ1-1, with D possibly TRBD1 on 6 matching bases. Germline CDR1 and CDR2: MNHEY and SVGAGI. This CDR3 is 14 amino acids long. The V gene lost 0 bases and the J gene lost 4 bases, with 9 bases spanning the gap. CDR3 sequence: CASSYSGGLTEAFF. CDR3 sequence (DNA): TGTGCCAGCAGTTACTCTGGGGGGCTCACTGAAGCTTTCTTT.

The chain carries TRBV6-5 and TRBJ2-3; TRBD2 agrees at 10 bases. Losses at the gene ends were 9 bases for V and 15 bases for J; bases not matched to a gene: 6. The V gene's germline CDR1 is MNHEY and CDR2 SVGAGI. The CDR3 extends over 10 amino acids. This CDR3 is CASTGTSDYF. Here the CDR3 DNA reads TGTGCCAGTACCGGGACTAGCGACTATTTT.

The J gene is TRBJ1-1, the V gene TRBV15; D is unclear. Per germline, CDR1 LNHNV and CDR2 YYDKDF (reference sequence). The CDR3 has 13 residues. Trimming took 0 bases from V and 0 from J, leaving 2 bases between them. As DNA, the CDR3 is TGTGCCACCAGCAGAGATGTGAACACTGAAGCTTTCTTT. This translates into CATSRDVNTEAFF.

The V call is TRBV10-2, the J call TRBJ2-7; 8 bases align to TRBD1. The CDR3 is 16 amino acids. CDR1 is WSHSY, CDR2 SAAADI, per germline. Trimming at V came to 5 bases and at J to 1 base, leaving 10 bases not matched to a gene. The CDR3: CASSYSRTGRSYEQYF. Written as DNA, the CDR3 is TGCGCCAGCAGTTATAGTAGGACAGGGCGATCCTACGAGCAGTACTTC.

J is TRBJ1-2 and V is TRBV6-2 or TRBV6-3; possibly TRBD1 for D (6 bases). This CDR3 spans 12 amino acids. Germline assignment: CDR1 MNHEY and CDR2 SVGEGT. V lost 6 bases and J 8 bases, leaving 13 bases between the germline ends. CDR3 in amino acids: CASSWGTRGYTF. DNA of the CDR3: TGTGCCAGCAGCTGGGGGACACGCGGCTACACCTTC.

This clone was seen just once. CDR3 in amino acids: CASSTSGGKLFF. The CDR3 nucleotides read TGTGCCAGCTCCACCTCAGGGGGAAAACTGTTTTTT. The chain combines TRBV6-5 with TRBJ1-4; 7 nucleotides line up with TRBD1. V gave up 8 bases and J gave up 10 bases; unmatched junction bases: 7. Germline-derived CDR1 and CDR2 are MNHEY and SVGAGI. This CDR3 has 12 residues.

The V gene is TRBV10-1, the J gene TRBJ2-2; TRBD2 aligns across 8 bases. Germline assignment: CDR1 WNHNN and CDR2 SYGVQD (reference sequence). Trimming cost V 2 bases and J 4 bases; bases outside gene matches: 3. This CDR3 comprises 15 residues. CDR3 in amino acids: CASSEAGGATGELFF. The DNA for the CDR3 is TGCGCCAGCAGTGAGGCGGGAGGTGCCACCGGGGAGCTGTTTTTT.

The V and J genes are TRBV30 and TRBJ2-1, with 13 bases matching TRBD2. The CDR3 spans 18 residues. Germline-derived CDR1 and CDR2 are GTSNPN and SVGIG (reference sequence). Trimming removed 5 bases from V and 5 bases from J; junction bases left unmatched: 15. The CDR3, as DNA: TGTGCCTGGGAGGGACCGGGACTAGCGGGAAGAGGTCACAATGAGCAGTTCTTC. It is translated as CAWEGPGLAGRGHNEQFF.

J is TRBJ2-5 and V is TRBV28, with 7 positions matching TRBD1. Trimming removed 6 bases from V and 3 bases from J; junction bases left unmatched: 10. CDR3 length: 15 residues. Per the germline V gene, CDR1 is MDHEN and CDR2 is SYDVKM. The CDR3 region has the DNA TGTGCCAGCAGCATGGTATTACAGGGGAAAGAGACCCAGTACTTC. It yields the protein CASSMVLQGKETQYF. Based on the CDR3 plus reference TRBV28 and TRBJ2-5, the full variable domain is DVKVTQSSRYLVKRTGEKVFLECVQDMDHENMFWYRQDPGLGLRLIYFSYDVKMKEKGDIPEGYSVSREKKERFSLILESASTNQTSMYLCASSMVLQGKETQYFGPGTRLLVL.

The rearrangement uses TRBV19 and TRBJ2-7; TRBD2 matches 13 bases. The ends lost 5 bases at V and 4 bases at J; junction bases unmatched: 8. Germline assignment: CDR1 LNHDA and CDR2 SQIVND (reference sequence). The length of the CDR3 is 16 residues. CDR3 in amino acids: CASSFLGTSGTYEQYF. The DNA for the CDR3 is TGTGCCAGTAGTTTTCTCGGGACTAGCGGGACATACGAGCAGTACTTC.

The count of this clone is one. As DNA, the CDR3 is TGCGCCAGCACCCTGTCGGGCGGGATGAGAGATACGCAGTATTTT. Protein product: CASTLSGGMRDTQYF. This rearrangement joins TRBV5-1 to TRBJ2-3; D possibly corresponds to TRBD2 (6 bases). The V and J ends lost 6 bases and 5 bases respectively, with 19 bases between them. CDR1 and CDR2 from the germline V gene are SGHRS and YFSETQ. The CDR3 totals 15 residues.